A selection of T cell receptor beta chains follows, all from one sample in a study of PD-1 blockade in classical Hodgkin lymphoma. Repertoires were generated with immunoSEQ multiplex PCR, while TCRdb's copy carries only in-frame clones and drops some. This table has approximately 14,000 clones, 80% to 90% appearing once. Sequences were derived from peripheral blood mononuclear cells (PBMCs), sampled before the fourth cycle of nivolumab. These receptors came from a human donor with classical Hodgkin lymphoma. CDR3s include the opening cysteine and the closing phenylalanine or tryptophan. Each record gives: J gene, clone size, V gene, CDR3 protein. The listing skips clone size in some rows; elsewhere it reads once, few, many or a size class.

TRBJ1-1 | . | TRBV19 | CASNLGGAGTEAFF
TRBJ1-3 | . | TRBV25-1 | CASQRTGDASGNTIYF
TRBJ2-7 | once | TRBV7-9 | CASSLGTGQYEQYF
TRBJ1-2 | . | TRBV29-1 | CSVGGFYGYTF
TRBJ2-5 | once | TRBV2 | CAGGVGETQYF
TRBJ2-7 | . | TRBV28 | CASSAEPIGQGSYEQYF
TRBJ2-3 | . | TRBV5-1 | CASSLAGLSDTQYF
TRBJ2-7 | . | TRBV11-3 | CASSSQGAEDEQYF
TRBJ2-3 | . | TRBV13 | CASSLRGSSAIRQYF
TRBJ2-1 | few | TRBV5-5 | CASSYRGQGNNEQFF
TRBJ1-6 | . | TRBV4-3 | CASSQGHRDRTYNSPLHF
TRBJ2-3 | once | TRBV18 | CASSPFPGDPTRTDTQYF
TRBJ1-1 | . | TRBV7-3 | CASSSTRNTEAFF
TRBJ2-7 | . | TRBV2 | CASSGQGGSYEQYF
TRBJ2-5 | . | TRBV19 | CASSATGGRETQYF
TRBJ1-3 | . | TRBV6-5 | CASRDDSLDTIYF
TRBJ1-5 | . | TRBV15 | CATSREWTDDQPQHF
TRBJ1-1 | . | TRBV6-6 | CASSSFAGADYESFF
TRBJ2-7 | . | TRBV6-6 | CASGAGGNYEQYF
TRBJ1-1 | . | TRBV19 | CASSTPDRGLNTEAFF
TRBJ2-4 | . | TRBV6-5 | CASSYAGGNIQYF
TRBJ1-5 | . | TRBV21-1 | CASSKVSRQISNQPQHF
TRBJ2-5 | few | TRBV7-8 | CASSLVLISQRETQYF
TRBJ1-3 | . | TRBV4-3 | CASSHDPGTVGSGNTIYF
TRBJ1-2 | medium-sized | TRBV13 | CASSSQTDKRGYTF
TRBJ2-1 | . | TRBV28 | CASSLRSSGGAYNEQFF
. | . | TRBV11-2 | CASTTLRGRSSYEQYF
TRBJ1-5 | . | TRBV30 | CAWRGQGSNQPQHF
TRBJ1-5 | few | TRBV2 | CASHRDSNQPQHF
TRBJ2-7 | once | TRBV27 | CASMGREHEQYF
TRBJ1-2 | . | TRBV19 | CASSFAGTDNYGYTF
TRBJ2-5 | few | TRBV5-6 | CASSLVGGQETQYF
TRBJ2-7 | . | TRBV19 | CASGSYEQYF
TRBJ1-2 | . | TRBV5-5 | CASSLEGGYTF